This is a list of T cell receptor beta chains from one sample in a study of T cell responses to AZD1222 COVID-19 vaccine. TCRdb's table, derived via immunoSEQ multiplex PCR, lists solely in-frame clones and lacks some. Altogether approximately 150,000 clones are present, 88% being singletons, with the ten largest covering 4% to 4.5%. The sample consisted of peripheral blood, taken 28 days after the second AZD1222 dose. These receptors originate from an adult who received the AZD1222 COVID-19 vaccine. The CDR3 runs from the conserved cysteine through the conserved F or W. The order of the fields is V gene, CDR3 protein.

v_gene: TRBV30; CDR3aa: CAWSVGDGGALSQPQHF
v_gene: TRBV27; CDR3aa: CASTSGYRGETEAFF
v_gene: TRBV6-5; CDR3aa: CASSYSTDSGEKLFF
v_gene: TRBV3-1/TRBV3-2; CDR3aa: CASSQADLVKQYF
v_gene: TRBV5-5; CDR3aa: CASSLVGGSNQPQHF
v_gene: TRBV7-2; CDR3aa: CASSPSSMGDGELFF
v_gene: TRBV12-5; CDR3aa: CASALYNEQFF
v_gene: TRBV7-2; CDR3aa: CASSSDRGSYEQYF
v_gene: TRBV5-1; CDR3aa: CASSLDSTNYGYTF
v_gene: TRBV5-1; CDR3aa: CASSSVARTSGEQYF
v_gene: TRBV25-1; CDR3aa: CASGEQGAMNTEAFF
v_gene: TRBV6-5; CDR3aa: CASSYRIGNSGNTIYF
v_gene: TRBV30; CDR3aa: CAWSARGHSYEQYF
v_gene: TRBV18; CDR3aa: CASSPSRGNQPQHF
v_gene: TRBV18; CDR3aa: CASSQTTGGTVSNTEAFF
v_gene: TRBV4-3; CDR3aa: CASSLGQGGDNEQFF